This TCR beta chain was captured in a study of blood T cell repertoires in COVID-19. Here immunoSEQ multiplex PCR was the method, and the copy in TCRdb shows in-frame clones only, minus some. The sample carries hundreds of thousands of clones, more than 75% recorded once. This CDR3 is built from 14 residues. J was trimmed by 7 bases and V by 6 bases; bases with no gene match: 9. CDR1 SQVTM and CDR2 ANQGSEA come from the germline V gene. This rearrangement joins TRBV29-1 to TRBJ2-1; 10 bases fit TRBD2. This TCR was recovered from a human donor in a cohort sampled during active COVID-19. Sequences were obtained from peripheral blood. This CDR3 reads CSVEIAGGNNEQFF. CDR3 bases: TGCAGCGTCGAGATAGCGGGAGGTAATAATGAGCAGTTCTTC.